This T cell receptor beta chain emerged from a study of OX40 agonist ivuxolimab in advanced cancers. CDR3 size: 16 residues. V dropped 6 bases and J dropped 1 base, with 19 bases sitting between them. CDR1 and CDR2 (germline): SGHNT, YYREEE (reference sequence). Clones were sequenced by immunoSEQ multiplex PCR, and TCRdb holds only the in-frame ones, with some missing. The sample holds tens of thousands of clones, around 89% seen once. Specimen: CD4+ or CD8+ T cells sorted from blood, collected in a trial of the OX40 agonist ivuxolimab. The source of this sequence is an adult with an advanced solid tumor such as melanoma, head and neck, liver or kidney cancer. The gene calls are TRBV5-4 and TRBJ1-1; D is possibly TRBD1 (5 bases). The CDR3 region is CASTPDSGGKNTEAFF. The CDR3 DNA reads TGTGCCAGCACCCCAGATTCCGGGGGGAAGAACACTGAAGCTTTCTTT. Filled out from reference TRBV5-4 and TRBJ1-1, the complete variable domain reads ETGVTQSPTHLIKTRGQQVTLRCSSQSGHNTVSWYQQALGQGPQFIFQYYREEENGRGNFPPRFSGLQFPNYSSELNVNALELDDSALYLCASTPDSGGKNTEAFFGQGTRLTVV.